The next 30 T cell receptor beta chains were all read from a single sample in a study of Ad26.COV2.S vaccination and SARS-CoV-2 variants. Treatment given: around 19 received Ad26.COV2.S at low or high dose, single or two shots; 5 received placebo; per-sample allocation not given. Day 63 following the first vaccine or placebo injection was when the samples were taken. The data were produced by immunoSEQ multiplex PCR, yet TCRdb's version contains in-frame clones alone and is incomplete. In the table there are about 480,000 clones, 87% of which are singletons. The sequencing used peripheral blood, collected in a trial of Ad26.COV2.S vaccine versus placebo. The receptors were sampled from a person between 18 and 65 years old who received the Ad26.COV2.S COVID-19 vaccine or a placebo.

The chain has TRBV7-2 and TRBJ2-7, with 7 nucleotides matching TRBD1. Per germline, CDR1 SGHTA and CDR2 FQGNSA. This CDR3 has 12 amino acids. With 5 bases clipped from V and 9 bases from J, the junction kept 7 bases outside the gene matches. The CDR3 loop reads CASSRDSFGQYF. CDR3 DNA sequence: TGTGCCAGCAGCCGGGACAGCTTTGGGCAGTACTTC.

This chain uses TRBV18 with TRBJ2-3; 7 bases align to TRBD1. This CDR3 is 18 amino acids long. J was trimmed by 0 bases and V by 1 base; bases with no gene match: 10. Germline lookup yields CDR1 KGHSH and CDR2 LQKENI. The chain's CDR3 is CASSPLGTAIFSTDTQYF. CDR3 nucleotide sequence: TGTGCCAGCTCACCACTCGGGACAGCAATTTTTAGCACAGATACGCAGTATTTT.

This chain links TRBV7-2 with TRBJ1-5; D perhaps matches TRBD1 (6 bases). Trimming pared 1 base from V and 4 bases from J, leaving 14 bases between. The CDR3 is made up of 16 amino acids. CDR1 SGHTA and CDR2 FQGNSA come from the germline V gene. CDR3 in DNA: TGTGCCAGCAGCTTAGAAGGACAGCGTCCGAATCAGCCCCAGCATTTT. Its translation: CASSLEGQRPNQPQHF.

The table lists this clone with a few counts. V gene TRBV28 combines with J gene TRBJ2-2; D remains ambiguous. The V end was cut by 5 bases, the J end by 5 bases, with 12 bases between. Per the germline V gene, CDR1 is MDHEN and CDR2 is SYDVKM. The CDR3 runs 14 residues. In DNA, the CDR3 is TGTGCCAGCAGTAACACCATGGGGACCGGGGAGCTGTTTTTT. Its protein is CASSNTMGTGELFF.

V and J are TRBV6-5 and TRBJ2-2; D remains unclear. The CDR3 covers 14 residues. Germline lookup yields CDR1 MNHEY and CDR2 SVGAGI. V lost 6 bases and J lost 2, with 10 bases in between. CDR3 sequence reads: CASRPGLNTGELFF. CDR3 DNA sequence: TGTGCCAGCAGACCGGGTCTAAACACCGGGGAGCTGTTTTTT.

The genes are TRBV5-6 and TRBJ1-5, with 8 bases that match TRBD1. Germline CDR1 and CDR2: SGHDT and YYEEEE. V shed 0 bases and J 4 bases; nucleotides not matched to a gene: 9. The CDR3 length is 17 residues. The CDR3 DNA reads as TGTGCCAGCAGCTTGGGTCTCTGGACAGGGCAGAATCAGCCCCAGCATTTT. As protein: CASSLGLWTGQNQPQHF.

The chain has TRBV6-5 and TRBJ2-1, with 8 nucleotides matching TRBD2. Germline loops: CDR1 MNHEY, CDR2 SVGAGI. There are 16 residues in the CDR3. V gave up 4 bases and J gave up 1 base; unmatched junction bases: 6. The DNA of the CDR3 is TGTGCCAGCAGTTCCGGAGCGGGAGCTTCCTACAATGAGCAGTTCTTC. Encoded protein: CASSSGAGASYNEQFF.

V usage is TRBV7-2 and J usage is TRBJ1-1, with 7 bases that match TRBD1. With V trimmed by 5 bases and J by 6 bases, 6 bases remained unmatched. Germline CDR1 SGHTA, CDR2 FQGNSA. CDR3 size: 13 residues. The CDR3 nucleotides are TGTGCCAGCAGCCACGGACAGGCCCCTGAAGCTTTCTTT. Amino acid sequence: CASSHGQAPEAFF. Full variable domain (rest looked up from reference TRBV7-2 and TRBJ1-1): GAGVSQSPSNKVTEKGKDVELRCDPISGHTALYWYRQSLGQGLEFLIYFQGNSAPDKSGLPSDRFSAERTGGSVSTLTIQRTQQEDSAVYLCASSHGQAPEAFFGQGTRLTVV.

J is TRBJ2-5 and V is TRBV5-6; no definite D call. This CDR3 has 13 amino acids. Trimming pared 1 base from V and 1 base from J, leaving 5 bases between. Germline assignment: CDR1 SGHDT and CDR2 YYEEEE. The CDR3 bases are TGTGCCAGCAGCTTGTTTCTCCAAGAGACCCAGTACTTC. Translated, it gives CASSLFLQETQYF.

This clone appeared a single time. The rearrangement uses TRBV5-5 and TRBJ2-7; 10 positions agree with TRBD1. The CDR3 extends over 13 amino acids. Losses at the gene ends were 4 bases for V and 6 bases for J; bases not matched to a gene: 4. Germline assignment: CDR1 SGHKS and CDR2 YYEKEE (reference sequence). The CDR3 reads CASSLGQGREQYF. CDR3 in DNA: TGTGCCAGCAGCCTGGGACAGGGGCGCGAGCAGTACTTC.

CDR3 protein: CASSLVLETQYF. The CDR3 coding sequence is TGTGCCAGCAGCTTAGTTTTAGAGACCCAGTACTTC. V gene TRBV7-9 combines with J gene TRBJ2-5; the D is unclear. The CDR3 contains 12 residues. CDR1 and CDR2 from the germline V gene are SEHNR and FQNEAQ (reference sequence). Trimming shortened V by 1 base and J by 4 bases, and 4 bases separated the two germline ends.

This sequence joins TRBV7-8 and TRBJ2-7; 9 positions agree with TRBD1. The CDR3 is made up of 17 amino acids. Germline CDR1 SGHVS, CDR2 FQNEAQ. J lost 2 bases, V lost 1 base, and 9 bases had no gene match. The CDR3 DNA is TGTGCCAGCAGCTTAGGGTGGCGGGGGACAGGGACCTACGAGCAGTACTTC. This gives the protein CASSLGWRGTGTYEQYF.

V gene TRBV28 combines with J gene TRBJ2-1; 13 bases are a match to TRBD2. Trimming took 7 bases from V and 4 from J; bases not matched to a gene: 10. CDR1 is MDHEN, CDR2 SYDVKM, per germline. The CDR3 has 17 amino acids. The CDR3 bases are TGTGCCAGCAACCCCCTTAGGACTAGCGGGGGTTACAATGAGCAGTTCTTC. Its translation is CASNPLRTSGGYNEQFF.

The chain has TRBV3-1 (or the pseudogene TRBV3-2) and TRBJ2-6, with D perhaps matching TRBD2 (5 bases). The CDR3 runs to 15 residues. The germline V and J ends were trimmed by 3 bases and 4 bases, with 10 bases remaining between them. The germline gives CDR1 LGHDT, CDR2 YNNKEL (reference sequence). CDR3 region: CASSQRTPGANVLTF. CDR3 in DNA: TGTGCCAGCAGCCAGAGGACTCCCGGGGCCAACGTCCTGACTTTC.

This clone turned up a few times. The rearrangement joins TRBV24-1 to TRBJ2-7, with D uncertain. The germline V and J ends were trimmed by 2 bases and 2 bases, with 12 bases remaining between them. Germline V gene lookup returns CDR1 KGHDR and CDR2 SFDVKD. This CDR3 has 15 amino acids. CDR3 residues: CATSDSSVTTYEQYF. For the CDR3, the DNA is TGTGCCACCAGTGATTCCTCCGTGACCACCTACGAGCAGTACTTC.

The chain carries TRBV20-1 and TRBJ2-3; 9 nucleotides align to TRBD2. J gave up 5 bases and V 3 bases, and 12 bases lay outside the gene matches. Germline CDR1 and CDR2: DFQATT and SNEGSKA (reference sequence). CDR3 length equals 16 residues. The CDR3 DNA is TGCAGTGCTAGTAGTGCGGGAGGGCCTAGTGGAGATACGCAGTATTTT. Amino acid sequence: CSASSAGGPSGDTQYF.

This clone was picked up many times. The chain joins TRBV7-8 to TRBJ1-4, with D possibly being TRBD1 (5 bases). The germline gives CDR1 SGHVS, CDR2 FQNEAQ. The V end lost 2 bases, the J end lost 7 bases, and 17 bases lay between the germline ends. CDR3 length: 16 residues. DNA of the CDR3: TGTGCCAGCAGCTTACGACTCGGGACCGGAGTTGAAAAACTGTTTTTT. Residues: CASSLRLGTGVEKLFF.

The chain employs TRBV4-3 and TRBJ2-5; perhaps D is TRBD1 or TRBD2 (7 bases each). CDR3 length: 16 amino acids. V was trimmed by 0 bases and J by 6 bases, leaving 17 bases between them. Germline loops: CDR1 LGHNA, CDR2 YSLEER. CDR3 coding DNA: TGCGCCAGCAGCCAAGATGGGGCAGGGGGGGGAAAGACCCAGTACTTC. Translating it yields CASSQDGAGGGKTQYF.

The chain combines TRBV23-1 with TRBJ2-2; D is perhaps TRBD1 (6 bases). TRBV23-1 is placed among ORFs of uncertain function. Trimming took off 7 bases at V and 5 bases at J, with 26 bases between the two ends. CDR3 length equals 18 residues. The CDR3 loop is CASTTNITGYLRTGELFF. DNA of the CDR3: TGCGCCAGCACCACAAATATCACAGGGTATCTTAGGACCGGGGAGCTGTTTTTT.

The chain recombines TRBV19 with TRBJ1-1, with D possibly being TRBD1 (5 bases). The germline V gene has CDR1 LNHDA and CDR2 SQIVND (reference sequence). V lost 2 bases, J lost 6 bases, and 13 bases lay in between. The CDR3 spans 14 residues. DNA of the CDR3: TGTGCCAGTAGTATATTGGGGACGGCAGCTGAAGCTTTCTTT. Its protein is CASSILGTAAEAFF.

The V gene is TRBV28, the J gene TRBJ1-1; D is unresolved. In germline, CDR1 is MDHEN, CDR2 SYDVKM. V dropped 8 bases and J dropped 10 bases, with 23 bases sitting between them. This CDR3 contains 14 residues. DNA of the CDR3: TGTGCCAGCCACCCTCCCGCCGGACTCCTGGCAGCTTTCTTT. It specifies CASHPPAGLLAAFF.

This rearrangement joins TRBV5-5 to TRBJ1-2, with 7 bases that match TRBD1. The CDR3 runs to 16 residues. Germline CDR1 is SGHKS and CDR2 is YYEKEE (reference sequence). J was trimmed by 8 bases and V by 5 bases; bases with no gene match: 18. This CDR3 reads CASSPIQGDLPDGYTF. In DNA, the CDR3 is TGTGCCAGCAGTCCCATCCAGGGGGATCTGCCTGACGGCTACACCTTC.

The V gene is TRBV5-1, the J gene TRBJ2-1; D is uncertain. Germline V gives CDR1 SGHRS, CDR2 YFSETQ. Trimming cost V 5 bases and J 5 bases, with 11 bases left between them. The CDR3 spans 13 residues. This CDR3 is CASRILQDNEQFF. The CDR3 nucleotides read TGCGCCAGCAGGATTCTGCAAGACAATGAGCAGTTCTTC.

The V gene is TRBV30, the J gene TRBJ1-5; TRBD1 is a possible D gene (6 bases). V was clipped by 5 bases and J by 0 bases, with 17 bases between them. CDR1 is GTSNPN, CDR2 SVGIG, per germline (reference sequence). This CDR3 has 16 residues. CDR3 in DNA: TGTGCCTGGGCCACAAAGGGGGGCCGTAGCAATCAGCCCCAGCATTTT. It specifies CAWATKGGRSNQPQHF.

The chain carries TRBV19 and TRBJ2-2; 9 bases map to TRBD1. This CDR3 comprises 15 residues. V lost 3 bases, J lost 1 base, and 0 bases stayed unmatched. Germline V CDR1 and CDR2: LNHDA, SQIVND (reference sequence). The CDR3 bases are TGTGCCAGTAGTATGACAGGGGGGAACACCGGGGAGCTGTTTTTT. It codes for CASSMTGGNTGELFF.

This chain joins TRBV6-2 or TRBV6-3 and TRBJ2-3, with 8 bases that match TRBD2. The CDR3 runs 17 residues. The ends lost 4 bases at V and 0 bases at J; junction bases unmatched: 9. Germline V gene lookup returns CDR1 MNHEY and CDR2 SVGEGT. The CDR3: CASSLYPSGSSTDTQYF. CDR3 bases: TGTGCCAGCAGTTTGTACCCTAGCGGGTCTAGCACAGATACGCAGTATTTT.

J is TRBJ2-3 and V is TRBV11-3; the D gene is possibly TRBD2 (6 bases). Trimming took 0 bases from V and 6 from J, leaving 28 bases between them. The CDR3 loop spans 20 amino acids. Germline CDR1 reads SGHNT; CDR2 reads YENEEA. In DNA, the CDR3 is TGTGCCAGCAGCTTAGAAATAGGGACTCAACAGATCTCCTCATGGGATACGCAGTATTTT. Protein product: CASSLEIGTQQISSWDTQYF.

This CDR3 is CASSPDRGSPPYF. The CDR3 DNA reads as TGTGCCAGCAGTCCTGACAGAGGGTCTCCCCCGTACTTC. The chain recombines TRBV28 with TRBJ2-7; TRBD1 or TRBD2 may be the D gene (5 bases each). The CDR3 has 13 residues. In germline, CDR1 is MDHEN, CDR2 SYDVKM. V lost 5 bases to trimming and J lost 12 bases, with 20 bases between them.

Concerning this clone itself: The sample has other DNA sequences that encode this CDR3 too. V is TRBV28 and J is TRBJ1-1, with D uncertain. The V end was cut by 1 base, the J end by 1 base, with 10 bases between. CDR1 and CDR2 (germline): MDHEN, SYDVKM. The CDR3 runs to 15 residues. CDR3 nucleotide sequence: TGTGCCAGCAGTTTATCTAGGACGGGGAACACTGAAGCTTTCTTT. Encoded protein: CASSLSRTGNTEAFF.

This clone has a handful of counts. The V call is TRBV30, the J call TRBJ2-7, with a tentative D call TRBD1 (6 bases). The CDR3 is 12 residues long. CDR1 is GTSNPN, CDR2 SVGIG, per germline (reference sequence). Trimming took 6 bases from V and 2 from J, leaving 11 bases between them. The CDR3 DNA reads TGTGCCTGTGTTAGGGACACCTACGAGCAGTACTTC. Translated, it gives CACVRDTYEQYF.